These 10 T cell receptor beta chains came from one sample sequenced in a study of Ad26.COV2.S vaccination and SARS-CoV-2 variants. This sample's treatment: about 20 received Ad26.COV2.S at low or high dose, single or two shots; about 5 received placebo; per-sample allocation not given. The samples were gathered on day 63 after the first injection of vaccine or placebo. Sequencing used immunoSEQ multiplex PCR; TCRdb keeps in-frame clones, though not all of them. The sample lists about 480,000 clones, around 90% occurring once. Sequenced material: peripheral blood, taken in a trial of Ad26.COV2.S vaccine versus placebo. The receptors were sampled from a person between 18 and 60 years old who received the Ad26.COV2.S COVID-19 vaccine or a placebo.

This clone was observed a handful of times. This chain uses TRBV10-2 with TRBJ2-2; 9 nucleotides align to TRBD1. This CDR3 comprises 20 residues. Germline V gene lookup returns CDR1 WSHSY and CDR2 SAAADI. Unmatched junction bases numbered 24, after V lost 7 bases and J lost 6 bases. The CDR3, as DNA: TGCGCCAGCAATTCACAGGGGGCAGGGTCTTCTAATTTGGGCGCCGGGGAGCTGTTTTTT. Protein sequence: CASNSQGAGSSNLGAGELFF.

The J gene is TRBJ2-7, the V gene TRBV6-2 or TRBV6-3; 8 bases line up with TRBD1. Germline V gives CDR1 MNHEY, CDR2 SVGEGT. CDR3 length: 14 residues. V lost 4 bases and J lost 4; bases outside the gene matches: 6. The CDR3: CASSWTGSAYEQYF. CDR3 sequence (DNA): TGTGCCAGCAGTTGGACAGGGAGCGCGTACGAGCAGTACTTC.

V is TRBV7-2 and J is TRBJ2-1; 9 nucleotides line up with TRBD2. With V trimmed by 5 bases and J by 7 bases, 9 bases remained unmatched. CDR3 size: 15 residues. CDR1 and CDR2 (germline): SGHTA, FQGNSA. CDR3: CASSPPGTSRNEQFF. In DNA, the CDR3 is TGTGCCAGCAGCCCACCCGGGACTAGCAGGAATGAGCAGTTCTTC.

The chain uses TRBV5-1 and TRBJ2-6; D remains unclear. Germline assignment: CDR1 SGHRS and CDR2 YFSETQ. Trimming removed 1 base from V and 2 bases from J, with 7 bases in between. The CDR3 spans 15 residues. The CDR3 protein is CASSLTVAGANVLTF. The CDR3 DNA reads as TGCGCCAGCAGCTTGACGGTCGCTGGGGCCAACGTCCTGACTTTC.

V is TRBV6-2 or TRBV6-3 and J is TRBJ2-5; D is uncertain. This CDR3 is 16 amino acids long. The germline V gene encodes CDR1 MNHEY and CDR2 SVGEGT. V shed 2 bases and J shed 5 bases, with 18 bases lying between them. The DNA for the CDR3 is TGTGCCAGCAGTTACGGAAGGGTTCGCCAGAGCGAGACCCAGTACTTC. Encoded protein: CASSYGRVRQSETQYF.

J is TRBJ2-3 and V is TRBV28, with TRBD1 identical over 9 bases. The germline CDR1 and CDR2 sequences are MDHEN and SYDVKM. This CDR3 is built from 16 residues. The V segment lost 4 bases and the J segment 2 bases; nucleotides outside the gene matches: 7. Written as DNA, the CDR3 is TGTGCCAGCAGTTCCCCGGGGACAGGGAACACAGATACGCAGTATTTT. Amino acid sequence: CASSSPGTGNTDTQYF.

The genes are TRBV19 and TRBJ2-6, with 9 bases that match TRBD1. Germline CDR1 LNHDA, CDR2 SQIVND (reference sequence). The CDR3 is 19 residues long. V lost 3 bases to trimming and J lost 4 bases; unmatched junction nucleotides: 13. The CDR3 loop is CASSINTGGPRTGANVLTF. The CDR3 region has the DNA TGTGCCAGTAGTATCAATACAGGGGGCCCTCGTACGGGGGCCAACGTCCTGACTTTC.

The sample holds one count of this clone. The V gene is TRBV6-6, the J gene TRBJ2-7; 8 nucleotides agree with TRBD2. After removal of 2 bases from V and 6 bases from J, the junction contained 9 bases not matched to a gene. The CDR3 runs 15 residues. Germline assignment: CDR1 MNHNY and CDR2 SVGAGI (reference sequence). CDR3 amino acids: CASSYLRAGEREQYF. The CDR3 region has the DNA TGTGCCAGCAGTTACCTACGAGCGGGAGAACGCGAGCAGTACTTC.

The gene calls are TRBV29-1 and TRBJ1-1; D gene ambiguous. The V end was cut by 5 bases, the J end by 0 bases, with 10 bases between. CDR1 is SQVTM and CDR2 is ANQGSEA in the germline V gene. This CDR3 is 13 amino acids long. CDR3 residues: CSVSRVLNTEAFF. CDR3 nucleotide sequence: TGCAGCGTTTCCCGGGTTTTGAACACTGAAGCTTTCTTT.

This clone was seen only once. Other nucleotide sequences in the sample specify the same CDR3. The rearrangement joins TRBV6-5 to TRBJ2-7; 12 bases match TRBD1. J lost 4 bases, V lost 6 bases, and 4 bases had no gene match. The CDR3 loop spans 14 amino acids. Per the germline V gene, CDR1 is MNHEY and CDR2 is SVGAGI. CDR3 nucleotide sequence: TGTGCCAGCAGACCGGGACAGGGGGCTTACGAGCAGTACTTC. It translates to CASRPGQGAYEQYF.